This T cell receptor (beta chain) was identified during a study of T cell clones after liver transplantation. Study summary: As an antigen-independent comparator, third-party-reactive TCRbeta sequences came from pre-transplant mixed lymphocyte reactions. Three of eight recipients were HCV-positive; others had non-autoimmune, non-viral indications. Draws occurred before transplant, before withdrawal, and after complete or failed withdrawal. The study, taken as a whole, reports: Graft donor-reactive T cells may have migrated into the graft rather than being deleted.

The junction had 9 bases not matched to a gene; V was cut back by 10 bases and J by 3 bases. The CDR3 extends over 15 amino acids. Germline V CDR1 and CDR2: LNHDA, SQIVND (reference sequence). This table comes from immunoSEQ multiplex PCR, and its TCRdb copy is limited to in-frame clones, with some not included. Here the sample spans 45,000 to 60,000 clones, 70% to 90% being singletons. Concerning this clone itself: What it binds is unknown.

The source of this sequence is a human patient who received a liver transplant. Some T cells may be graft donor cells. This chain uses TRBV19 with TRBJ1-5; 10 bases are a match to TRBD1. Sequenced material: CD8+ T cells from blood, taken 12 months after liver transplant. The CDR3 DNA reads as TGTGCCACGACACCGACAGGGGGCGCCAATCAGCCCCAGCATTTT. As protein: CATTPTGGANQPQHF.